The table lists the clone carrying this TCR beta chain with many counts. The source of the sample is a study of Graves' ophthalmopathy and Graves' hyperthyroidism. Transcripts of RNA were the source for amplifying TCR beta CDR3 regions. Second-round multiplex PCR came after a first-round RT-PCR that employed HTBI primers. TCRdb analysed the multiplex PCR reads with MiXCR anew, one entry per CDR3 protein. The sample holds 650,000 to 900,000 distinct CDR3 sequences, 40% seen once. This CDR3 has 15 amino acids. The ends were cut back, 5 bases at V and 6 bases at J, with 16 bases in the middle. The V gene's germline CDR1 is LNHDA and CDR2 SQIVND (reference sequence).

Sequencing was done on a sample of peripheral blood. The source of this sequence is an adult man with Graves' ophthalmopathy. The chain employs TRBV19 and TRBJ1-4; D is perhaps TRBD1 (6 bases). The chain's CDR3 is CASSPTGTWDEKLFF. CDR3 in DNA: TGTGCCAGTAGTCCTACAGGGACGTGGGATGAAAAACTGTTTTTT. The whole variable domain, filled in from reference TRBV19 and TRBJ1-4, reads DGGITQSPKYLFRKEGQNVTLSCEQNLNHDAMYWYRQDPGQGLRLIYYSQIVNDFQKGDIAEGYSVSREKKESFPLTVTSAQKNPTAFYLCASSPTGTWDEKLFFGSGTQLSVL.